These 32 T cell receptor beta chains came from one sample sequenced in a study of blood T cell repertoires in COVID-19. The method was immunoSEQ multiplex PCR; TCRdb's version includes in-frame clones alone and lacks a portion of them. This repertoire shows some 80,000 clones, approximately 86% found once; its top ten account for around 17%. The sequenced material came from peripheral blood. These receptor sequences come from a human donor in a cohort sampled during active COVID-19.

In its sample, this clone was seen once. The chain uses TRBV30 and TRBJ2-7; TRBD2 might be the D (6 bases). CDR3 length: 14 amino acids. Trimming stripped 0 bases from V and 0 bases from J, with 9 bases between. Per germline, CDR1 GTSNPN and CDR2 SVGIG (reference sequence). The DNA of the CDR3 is TGTGCCTGGAGTGTCCTGGGGGGCTCCTACGAGCAGTACTTC. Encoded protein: CAWSVLGGSYEQYF.

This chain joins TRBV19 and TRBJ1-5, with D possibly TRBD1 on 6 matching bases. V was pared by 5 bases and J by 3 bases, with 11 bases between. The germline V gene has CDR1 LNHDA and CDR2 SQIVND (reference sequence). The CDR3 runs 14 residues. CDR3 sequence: CASSLGATNQPQHF. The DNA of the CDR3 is TGTGCCAGTAGTTTGGGGGCTACCAATCAGCCCCAGCATTTT.

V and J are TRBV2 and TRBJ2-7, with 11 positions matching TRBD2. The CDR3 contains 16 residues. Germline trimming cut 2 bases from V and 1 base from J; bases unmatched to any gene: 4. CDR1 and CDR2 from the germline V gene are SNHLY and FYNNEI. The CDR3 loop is CASSEPLAGGSYEQYF. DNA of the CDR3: TGTGCCAGCAGTGAACCCCTAGCGGGAGGTTCCTACGAGCAGTACTTC.

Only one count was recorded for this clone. CDR3 DNA: TGTGCCAGTAGCCTACGATCCAGGGAAAATGAGCAGTTCTTC. It encodes CASSLRSRENEQFF. The chain employs TRBV19 and TRBJ2-1, with D possibly being TRBD1 (5 bases). Per the germline V gene, CDR1 is LNHDA and CDR2 is SQIVND (reference sequence). Trimming shortened V by 6 bases and J by 7 bases, and 16 bases separated the two germline ends. CDR3 length equals 14 residues.

The CDR3 DNA is TGTGCCAGCAGTTTGGACTTAATGCGGGAGCAGTACTTC. Translation gives CASSLDLMREQYF. The chain combines TRBV2 with TRBJ2-7; D is possibly TRBD2 (5 bases). The V gene lost 5 bases and the J gene lost 7 bases, with 15 bases spanning the gap. The CDR3 is 13 amino acids. Germline V gene sequence: CDR1 SNHLY, CDR2 FYNNEI.

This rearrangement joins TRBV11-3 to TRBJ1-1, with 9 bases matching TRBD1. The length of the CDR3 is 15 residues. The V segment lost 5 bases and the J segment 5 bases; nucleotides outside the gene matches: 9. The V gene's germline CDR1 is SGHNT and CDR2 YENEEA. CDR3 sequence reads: CASSERTGGRTEAFF. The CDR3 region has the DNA TGTGCCAGCAGCGAAAGAACAGGGGGCAGGACTGAAGCTTTCTTT. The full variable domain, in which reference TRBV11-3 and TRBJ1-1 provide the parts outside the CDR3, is EAGVVQSPRYKIIEKKQPVAFWCNPISGHNTLYWYLQNLGQGPELLIRYENEEAVDDSQLPKDRFSAERLKGVDSTLKIQPAELGDSAVYLCASSERTGGRTEAFFGQGTRLTVV.

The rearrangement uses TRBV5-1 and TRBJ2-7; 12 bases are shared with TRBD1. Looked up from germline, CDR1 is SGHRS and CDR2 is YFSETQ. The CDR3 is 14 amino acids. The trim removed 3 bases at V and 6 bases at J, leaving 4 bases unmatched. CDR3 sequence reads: CASSWGQGATEQYF. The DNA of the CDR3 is TGCGCCAGCAGCTGGGGACAGGGGGCGACCGAGCAGTACTTC.

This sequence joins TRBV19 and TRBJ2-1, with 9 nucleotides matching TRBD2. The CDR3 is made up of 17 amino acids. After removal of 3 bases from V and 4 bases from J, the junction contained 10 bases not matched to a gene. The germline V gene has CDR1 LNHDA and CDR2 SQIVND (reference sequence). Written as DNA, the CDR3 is TGTGCCAGTAGTATTGCCGCCCTGGCGGGGGGGTACAATGAGCAGTTCTTC. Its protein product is CASSIAALAGGYNEQFF. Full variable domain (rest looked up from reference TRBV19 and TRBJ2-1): DGGITQSPKYLFRKEGQNVTLSCEQNLNHDAMYWYRQDPGQGLRLIYYSQIVNDFQKGDIAEGYSVSREKKESFPLTVTSAQKNPTAFYLCASSIAALAGGYNEQFFGPGTRLTVL.

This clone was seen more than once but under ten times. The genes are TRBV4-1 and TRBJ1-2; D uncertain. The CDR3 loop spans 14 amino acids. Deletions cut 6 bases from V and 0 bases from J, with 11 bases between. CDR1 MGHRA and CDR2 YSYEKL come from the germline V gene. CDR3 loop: CASSSTATNYGYTF. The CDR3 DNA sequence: TGCGCCAGCAGTTCCACAGCTACTAACTATGGCTACACCTTC.

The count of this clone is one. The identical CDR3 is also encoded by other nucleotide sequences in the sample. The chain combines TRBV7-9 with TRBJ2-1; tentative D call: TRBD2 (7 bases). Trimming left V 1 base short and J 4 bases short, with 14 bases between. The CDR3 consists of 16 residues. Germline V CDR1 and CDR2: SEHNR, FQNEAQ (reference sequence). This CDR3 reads CASSLDAGANYNEQFF. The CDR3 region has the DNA TGTGCCAGCAGCTTAGACGCGGGGGCCAATTACAATGAGCAGTTCTTC.

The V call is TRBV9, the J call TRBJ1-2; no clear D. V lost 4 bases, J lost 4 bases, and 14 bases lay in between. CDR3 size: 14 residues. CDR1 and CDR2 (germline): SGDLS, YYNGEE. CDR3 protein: CASSYGGFSYGYTF. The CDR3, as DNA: TGTGCCAGCAGCTACGGAGGGTTTAGCTATGGCTACACCTTC.

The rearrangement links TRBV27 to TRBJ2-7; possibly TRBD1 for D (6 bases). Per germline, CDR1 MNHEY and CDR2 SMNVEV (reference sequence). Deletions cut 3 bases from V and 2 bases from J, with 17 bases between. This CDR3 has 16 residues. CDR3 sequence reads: CASSFKPGHGAYEQYF. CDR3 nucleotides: TGTGCCAGCAGTTTTAAACCGGGACACGGCGCCTACGAGCAGTACTTC.

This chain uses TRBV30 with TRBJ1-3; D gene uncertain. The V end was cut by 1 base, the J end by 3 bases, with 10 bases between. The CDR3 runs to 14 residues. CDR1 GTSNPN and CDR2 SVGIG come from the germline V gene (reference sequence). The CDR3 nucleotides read TGTGCCTGGAGTGCAAGACTCTTTGGAAACACCATATATTTT. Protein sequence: CAWSARLFGNTIYF. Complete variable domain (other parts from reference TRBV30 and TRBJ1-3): SQTIHQWPATLVQPVGSPLSLECTVEGTSNPNLYWYRQAAGRGLQLLFYSVGIGQISSEVPQNLSASRPQDRQFILSSKKLLLSDSGFYLCAWSARLFGNTIYFGEGSWLTVV.

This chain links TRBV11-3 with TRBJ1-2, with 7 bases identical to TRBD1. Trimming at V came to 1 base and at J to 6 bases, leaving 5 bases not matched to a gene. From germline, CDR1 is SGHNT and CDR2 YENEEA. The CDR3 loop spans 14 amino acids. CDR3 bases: TGTGCCAGCAGCTTAGGCAGGGGGAGGAATGGCTACACCTTC. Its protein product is CASSLGRGRNGYTF.

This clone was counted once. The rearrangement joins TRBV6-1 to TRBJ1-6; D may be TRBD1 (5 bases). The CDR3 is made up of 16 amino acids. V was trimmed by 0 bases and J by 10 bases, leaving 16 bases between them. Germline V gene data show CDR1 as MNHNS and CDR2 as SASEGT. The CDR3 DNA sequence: TGTGCCAGCAGTGAAGCGTGGGGCGTAGGAGTGTCACCCCTCCACTTT. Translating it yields CASSEAWGVGVSPLHF.

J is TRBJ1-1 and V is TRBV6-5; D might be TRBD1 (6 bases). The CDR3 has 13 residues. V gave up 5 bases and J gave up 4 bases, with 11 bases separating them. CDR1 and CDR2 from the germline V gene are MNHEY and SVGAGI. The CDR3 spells CASSIGTSTEAFF. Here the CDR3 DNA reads TGTGCCAGCAGTATCGGGACATCCACTGAAGCTTTCTTT.

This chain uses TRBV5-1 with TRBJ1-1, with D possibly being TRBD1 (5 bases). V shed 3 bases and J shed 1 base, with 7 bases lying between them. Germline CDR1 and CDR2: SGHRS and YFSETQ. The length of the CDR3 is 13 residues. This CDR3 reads CASSYDRNTEAFF. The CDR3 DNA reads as TGCGCCAGCAGCTATGACAGGAACACTGAAGCTTTCTTT.

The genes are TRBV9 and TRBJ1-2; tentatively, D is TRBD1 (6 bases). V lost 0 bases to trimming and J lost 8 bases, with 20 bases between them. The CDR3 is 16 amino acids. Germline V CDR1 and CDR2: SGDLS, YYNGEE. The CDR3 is CASSVVKGVGFRGYTF. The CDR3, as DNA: TGTGCCAGCAGCGTAGTGAAGGGGGTGGGGTTTCGGGGCTACACCTTC. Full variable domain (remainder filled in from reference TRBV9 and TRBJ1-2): DSGVTQTPKHLITATGQRVTLRCSPRSGDLSVYWYQQSLDQGLQFLIQYYNGEERAKGNILERFSAQQFPDLHSELNLSSLELGDSALYFCASSVVKGVGFRGYTFGSGTRLTVV.

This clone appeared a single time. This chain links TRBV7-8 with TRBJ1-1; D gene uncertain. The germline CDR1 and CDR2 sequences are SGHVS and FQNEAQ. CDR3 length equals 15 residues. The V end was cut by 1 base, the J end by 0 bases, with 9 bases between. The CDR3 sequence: CASSLGGSLNTEAFF. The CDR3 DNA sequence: TGTGCCAGCAGCTTAGGCGGCAGCCTGAACACTGAAGCTTTCTTT. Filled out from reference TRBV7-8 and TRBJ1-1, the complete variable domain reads GAGVSQSPRYKVAKRGQDVALRCDPISGHVSLFWYQQALGQGPEFLTYFQNEAQLDKSGLPSDRFFAERPEGSVSTLKIQRTQQEDSAVYLCASSLGGSLNTEAFFGQGTRLTVV.

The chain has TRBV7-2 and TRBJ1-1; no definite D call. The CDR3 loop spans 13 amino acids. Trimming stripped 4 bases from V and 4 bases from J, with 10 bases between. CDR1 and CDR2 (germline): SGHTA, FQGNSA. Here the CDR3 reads CASSSPLVTEAFF. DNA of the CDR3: TGTGCCAGCAGCTCCCCCCTAGTCACTGAAGCTTTCTTT.

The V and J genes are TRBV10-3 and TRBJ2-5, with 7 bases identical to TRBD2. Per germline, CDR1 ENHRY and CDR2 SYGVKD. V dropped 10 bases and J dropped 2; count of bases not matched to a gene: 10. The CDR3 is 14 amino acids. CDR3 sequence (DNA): TGTGCCAGCCGGGGAGGCGGGAGTCAAGAGACCCAGTACTTC. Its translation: CASRGGGSQETQYF.

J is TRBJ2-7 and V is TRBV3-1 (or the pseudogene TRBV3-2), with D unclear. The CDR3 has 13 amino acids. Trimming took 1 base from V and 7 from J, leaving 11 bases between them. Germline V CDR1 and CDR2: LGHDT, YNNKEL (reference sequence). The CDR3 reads CASSQGFGGEQYF. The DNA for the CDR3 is TGTGCCAGCAGCCAAGGATTTGGCGGAGAGCAGTACTTC.

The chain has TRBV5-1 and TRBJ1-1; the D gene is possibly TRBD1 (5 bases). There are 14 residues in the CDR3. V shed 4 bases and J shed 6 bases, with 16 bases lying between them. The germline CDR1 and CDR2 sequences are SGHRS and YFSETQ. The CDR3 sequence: CASSLSVLGPEAFF. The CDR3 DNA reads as TGCGCCAGCAGCCTCAGTGTCTTGGGGCCTGAAGCTTTCTTT.

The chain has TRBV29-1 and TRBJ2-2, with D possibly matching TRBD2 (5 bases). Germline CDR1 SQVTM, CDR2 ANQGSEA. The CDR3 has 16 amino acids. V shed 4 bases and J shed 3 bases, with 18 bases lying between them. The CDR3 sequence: CSVVYLAVRDTGELFF. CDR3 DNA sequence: TGCAGCGTTGTCTATCTTGCGGTGAGGGACACCGGGGAGCTGTTTTTT.

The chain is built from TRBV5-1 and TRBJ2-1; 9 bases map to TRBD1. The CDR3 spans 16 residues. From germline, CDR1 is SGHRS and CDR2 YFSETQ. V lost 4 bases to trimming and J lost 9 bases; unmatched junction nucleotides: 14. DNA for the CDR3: TGCGCCAGCAGCCCTAACCGGGACAGGGTAAACTTTGAGCAGTTCTTC. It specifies CASSPNRDRVNFEQFF.

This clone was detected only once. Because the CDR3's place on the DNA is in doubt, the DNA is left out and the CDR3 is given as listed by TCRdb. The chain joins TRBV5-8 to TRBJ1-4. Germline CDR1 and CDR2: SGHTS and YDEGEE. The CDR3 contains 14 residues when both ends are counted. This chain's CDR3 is CASARDQLMKNCFF.

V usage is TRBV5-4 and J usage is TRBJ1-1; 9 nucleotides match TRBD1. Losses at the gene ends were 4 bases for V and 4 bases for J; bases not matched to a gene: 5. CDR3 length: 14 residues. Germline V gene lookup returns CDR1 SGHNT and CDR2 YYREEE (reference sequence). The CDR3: CASSGQGIGTEAFF. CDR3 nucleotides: TGTGCCAGCAGCGGACAGGGGATAGGCACTGAAGCTTTCTTT.

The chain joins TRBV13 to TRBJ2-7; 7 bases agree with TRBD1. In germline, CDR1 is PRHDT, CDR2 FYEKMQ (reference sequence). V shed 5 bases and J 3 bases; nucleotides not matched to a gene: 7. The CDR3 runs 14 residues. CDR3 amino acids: CASSRAGTDYEQYF. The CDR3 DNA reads TGTGCCAGCAGCCGCGCCGGGACAGACTACGAGCAGTACTTC. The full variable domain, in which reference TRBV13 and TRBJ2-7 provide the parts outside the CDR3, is AAGVIQSPRHLIKEKRETATLKCYPIPRHDTVYWYQQGPGQDPQFLISFYEKMQSDKGSIPDRFSAQQFSDYHSELNMSSLELGDSALYFCASSRAGTDYEQYFGPGTRLTVT.

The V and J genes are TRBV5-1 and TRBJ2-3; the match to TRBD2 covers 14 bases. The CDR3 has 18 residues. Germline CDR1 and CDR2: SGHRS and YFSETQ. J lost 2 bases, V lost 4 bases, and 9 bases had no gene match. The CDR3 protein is CASSLTSGRAFDTDTQYF. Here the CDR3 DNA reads TGCGCCAGCAGCCTGACTAGCGGGAGGGCCTTTGACACAGATACGCAGTATTTT.

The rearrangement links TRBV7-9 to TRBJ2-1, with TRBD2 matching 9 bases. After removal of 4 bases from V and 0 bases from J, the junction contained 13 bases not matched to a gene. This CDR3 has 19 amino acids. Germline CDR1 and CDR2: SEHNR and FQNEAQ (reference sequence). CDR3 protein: CASSSSPRTSASSYNEQFF. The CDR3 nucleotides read TGTGCCAGCAGCTCCTCCCCCCGGACTAGCGCGAGCTCCTACAATGAGCAGTTCTTC.

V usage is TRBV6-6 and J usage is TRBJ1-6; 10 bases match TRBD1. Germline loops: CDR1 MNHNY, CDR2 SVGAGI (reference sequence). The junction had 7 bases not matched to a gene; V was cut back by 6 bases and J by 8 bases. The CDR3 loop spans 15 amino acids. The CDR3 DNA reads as TGTGCCAGCAGCAGACACGGACAGGGGGATTCACCCCTCCACTTT. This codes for CASSRHGQGDSPLHF.

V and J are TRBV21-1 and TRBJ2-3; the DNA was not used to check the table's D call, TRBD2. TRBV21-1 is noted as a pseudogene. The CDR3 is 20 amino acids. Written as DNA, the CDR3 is TGTGCCAGCAGCAAGCTACAGGGACTAGCGGGGGGACTTAGCACAGATACGCAGTATTTT. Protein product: CASSKLQGLAGGLSTDTQYF.